The rows below give T cell receptor beta chains drawn from one sample of a study of cytomegalovirus exposure and HLA in healthy donors. The protocol was immunoSEQ multiplex PCR, while the TCRdb copy is restricted to in-frame clones and leaves out a portion. The sample contains some 150,000 clones, under 80% of which appear only once. Source material: PBMCs. These receptors all stem from a female donor in good health and CMV-seronegative. The CDR3 runs from the conserved cysteine through the conserved F or W. A D gene is named only where the DNA matches it firmly. Expanded clones get a size class; other rows say once, few or many, or leave the size out.

CASSPMRGADTEAFF,TGTGCCAGCTCCCCTATGCGGGGGGCCGACACTGAAGCTTTCTTT,-,TRBJ1-1,-,TRBV18
CASSPRDTKDPGLAGEGAYEQYF,TGTGCCAGCAGCCCTCGGGACACGAAGGACCCGGGACTAGCGGGAGAGGGGGCCTACGAGCAGTACTTC,-,TRBJ2-7,-,TRBV12-1
CASRRYSNQPQHF,TGTGCCAGCCGGAGGTATAGCAATCAGCCCCAGCATTTT,-,TRBJ1-5,-,TRBV6-6
CASSQTTIGVGTGELFF,TGTGCCAGCAGCCAAACCACAATCGGGGTTGGGACCGGGGAGCTGTTTTTT,-,TRBJ2-2,few,TRBV14
CASTNRESGANVLTF,TGTGCCAGCACGAACAGGGAGTCCGGGGCCAACGTCCTGACTTTC,-,TRBJ2-6,-,TRBV5-4
CASSFERASTDTQYF,TGTGCCAGCAGCTTTGAGCGGGCCTCCACAGATACGCAGTATTTT,-,TRBJ2-3,-,TRBV2
CASSPGFTGELFF,TGTGCCAGCAGTCCGGGGTTCACCGGGGAGCTGTTTTTT,-,TRBJ2-2,-,TRBV27
CASSRVAKPQHF,TGTGCCAGTAGTAGAGTTGCCAAGCCCCAGCATTTT,-,TRBJ1-5,-,TRBV19
CASSLRSGGSGELFF,TGTGCCAGCAGCTTGAGGTCGGGGGGGAGTGGGGAGCTGTTTTTT,TRBD2,TRBJ2-2,-,TRBV5-4
CASSLGTSGRIPYEQYF,TGTGCTAGCAGCTTAGGGACTAGCGGGCGGATCCCCTACGAGCAGTACTTC,TRBD2,TRBJ2-7,-,TRBV7-7
CAWSSPSWQANTEAFF,TGTGCCTGGAGTTCACCCTCTTGGCAGGCGAACACTGAAGCTTTCTTT,-,TRBJ1-1,-,TRBV30
CASSLDRAGANVLTF,TGTGCCAGCAGTTTAGACAGGGCTGGGGCCAACGTCCTGACTTTC,TRBD1,TRBJ2-6,-,TRBV28
CAWSIGLARNEQFF,TGTGCCTGGAGTATAGGACTAGCTCGTAATGAGCAGTTCTTC,TRBD2,TRBJ2-1,once,TRBV30
CASSWTGGGYEQYF,TGTGCCAGTAGCTGGACGGGGGGCGGGTACGAGCAGTACTTC,-,TRBJ2-7,-,TRBV19
CASSPPGTGYISNQPQHF,TGTGCCAGCAGTCCTCCGGGGACAGGGTACATTAGCAATCAGCCCCAGCATTTT,TRBD1,TRBJ1-5,-,TRBV28
CASSMTGKNTEAFF,TGTGCCAGTAGTATGACAGGCAAGAACACTGAAGCTTTCTTT,-,TRBJ1-1,-,TRBV19
CASSSGTSGGLRQYF,TGTGCCAGCAGCTCCGGGACTAGCGGGGGCCTTCGGCAGTACTTC,TRBD2,TRBJ2-7,-,TRBV7-6
CASSSPSTGELFF,TGTGCCAGCAGCTCCCCTAGTACCGGGGAGCTGTTTTTT,-,TRBJ2-2,-,TRBV7-8
CASSPRDRGRTGELFF,TGTGCCAGCTCACCTCGGGACAGGGGGAGAACCGGGGAGCTGTTTTTT,TRBD1,TRBJ2-2,-,TRBV18
CASSPFTAGADTEAFF,TGTGCCAGCTCACCGTTCACTGCAGGGGCAGACACTGAAGCTTTCTTT,-,TRBJ1-1,few,TRBV18
CASSAPGSSGNTIYF,TGTGCCAGTAGTGCTCCAGGATCCTCTGGAAACACCATATATTTT,-,TRBJ1-3,-,TRBV19
CASSIGTGSLYEQYF,TGTGCCAGTAGTATAGGGACAGGGTCCCTCTACGAGCAGTACTTC,TRBD1,TRBJ2-7,once,TRBV19
CASSRAGGQETQYF,TGTGCCAGCAGCCGGGCGGGGGGGCAAGAGACCCAGTACTTC,TRBD2,TRBJ2-5,-,TRBV7-7
CASSPGTGFSGNTIYF,TGTGCCAGCAGCCCCGGGACAGGCTTCTCTGGAAACACCATATATTTT,TRBD1,TRBJ1-3,-,TRBV5-6
CASPGGDSTDTQYF,TGTGCCAGCCCCGGAGGGGATAGCACAGATACGCAGTATTTT,-,TRBJ2-3,-,TRBV5-4
CAISQRQGIEEKLFF,TGTGCCATCAGCCAAAGACAGGGGATAGAGGAAAAACTGTTTTTT,TRBD1,TRBJ1-4,-,TRBV10-3
CARSPPGTTEVADTQYF,TGTGCCAGAAGCCCCCCCGGGACAACCGAGGTAGCAGATACGCAGTATTTT,-,TRBJ2-3,-,TRBV5-3
CASSSRTGMGGYTF,TGTGCCAGTAGTTCCCGGACAGGGATGGGTGGCTACACCTTC,TRBD1,TRBJ1-2,-,TRBV19
CASRPSGSDEQFF,TGTGCCAGCAGGCCTAGCGGGAGCGACGAGCAGTTCTTC,TRBD2,TRBJ2-1,-,TRBV6-1
CASSLEWSTAEQFF,TGCGCCAGCAGCTTGGAGTGGTCTACCGCTGAGCAGTTCTTC,-,TRBJ2-1,-,TRBV5-1
CASSFRDRDAGELFF,TGTGCCAGCAGCTTCCGGGACAGGGACGCCGGGGAGCTGTTTTTT,TRBD1,TRBJ2-2,-,TRBV5-6
CASSFPSGGAGETQYF,TGTGCCAGCAGCTTTCCTAGCGGGGGGGCCGGAGAGACCCAGTACTTC,TRBD2,TRBJ2-5,-,TRBV13
CASSPTGQPYEQYF,TGTGCCAGCAGCCCGACGGGACAGCCCTACGAGCAGTACTTC,TRBD1,TRBJ2-7,-,TRBV9
CASSPGTGDEQYF,TGTGCCAGCAGTCCCGGGACAGGGGACGAGCAGTACTTC,TRBD1,TRBJ2-7,once,TRBV28
CASRPGTGGSYGYTF,TGTGCTAGCAGACCCGGGACAGGGGGCTCCTATGGCTACACCTTC,TRBD1,TRBJ1-2,-,TRBV7-7